The 32 T cell receptor beta chains below were found in one sample sequenced in a study of shared T cell receptors in the human thymus. Clones were read by immunoSEQ multiplex PCR, and TCRdb kept only the in-frame ones, dropping some. Of hundreds of thousands of clones listed, 87% are singletons. The same specimen was also included in a second study, on human thymus T cells.

The source material was thymocytes. These receptors all stem from a boy under three years old with a congenital heart defect.

This clone was counted a single time. This chain joins TRBV6-5 and TRBJ1-5; possibly TRBD1 for D (5 bases). The CDR3 runs to 14 residues. The V and J ends lost 5 bases and 3 bases respectively, with 11 bases between them. Germline V gene lookup returns CDR1 MNHEY and CDR2 SVGAGI. DNA of the CDR3: TGTGCCAGCAGTGACGGGACTGACAATCAGCCCCAGCATTTT. As protein: CASSDGTDNQPQHF.

The chain employs TRBV28 and TRBJ2-1; TRBD2 matches 8 bases. Germline V lookup: CDR1 MDHEN, CDR2 SYDVKM. CDR3 length: 16 amino acids. V lost 4 bases, J lost 4 bases, and 9 bases stayed unmatched. CDR3 nucleotides: TGTGCCAGCAGTTCCCTAACTAGCGGAGTATACAATGAGCAGTTCTTC. Its translation: CASSSLTSGVYNEQFF.

The V and J genes are TRBV28 and TRBJ1-1; 9 nucleotides agree with TRBD1. Germline CDR1 reads MDHEN; CDR2 reads SYDVKM. The CDR3 runs to 16 residues. Trimming removed 6 bases from V and 6 bases from J; junction bases left unmatched: 14. The CDR3 DNA reads as TGTGCCAGCAGCCTCCACCTGGACAGGGGAACACCTGAAGCTTTCTTT. This sequence encodes CASSLHLDRGTPEAFF. The full variable domain, completed using reference TRBV28 and TRBJ1-1, is DVKVTQSSRYLVKRTGEKVFLECVQDMDHENMFWYRQDPGLGLRLIYFSYDVKMKEKGDIPEGYSVSREKKERFSLILESASTNQTSMYLCASSLHLDRGTPEAFFGQGTRLTVV.

The chain uses TRBV27 and TRBJ1-6, with 7 bases lining up with TRBD1. Germline trimming cut 3 bases from V and 6 bases from J; bases unmatched to any gene: 8. This CDR3 has 16 amino acids. Germline loops: CDR1 MNHEY, CDR2 SMNVEV (reference sequence). CDR3 in DNA: TGTGCCAGCAGTTTGGCGGGACAGCTACTTAATTCACCCCTCCACTTT. Protein sequence: CASSLAGQLLNSPLHF.

The rearrangement links TRBV20-1 to TRBJ2-1; a weak D match, TRBD2 (5 bases). CDR1 is DFQATT and CDR2 is SNEGSKA in the germline V gene (reference sequence). V was clipped by 3 bases and J by 12 bases, with 9 bases between them. The length of the CDR3 is 10 residues. The CDR3 nucleotides are TGCAGTGCTAGGTCTGCGGGGCAGTTCTTC. This codes for CSARSAGQFF.

This rearrangement joins TRBV6-6 to TRBJ1-5, with D perhaps TRBD1 (6 bases). This CDR3 is 16 amino acids long. Germline V CDR1 and CDR2: MNHNY, SVGAGI (reference sequence). The V end lost 6 bases, the J end lost 3 bases, and 18 bases lay between the germline ends. In DNA form, the CDR3 reads TGTGCCAGCAGCGGAAAACTCAGGGGCGCCAATCAGCCCCAGCATTTT. As protein: CASSGKLRGANQPQHF.

The V call is TRBV29-1, the J call TRBJ2-7; TRBD1 agrees at 9 bases. The CDR3 contains 15 residues. Germline V lookup: CDR1 SQVTM, CDR2 ANQGSEA. With 1 base clipped from V and 4 bases from J, the junction kept 8 bases outside the gene matches. The CDR3 protein is CSVEAGTGWFYEQYF. In DNA form, the CDR3 reads TGCAGCGTTGAAGCTGGGACAGGGTGGTTTTACGAGCAGTACTTC.

The chain uses TRBV5-4 and TRBJ1-2; maybe TRBD1 (6 bases). Germline CDR1 reads SGHNT; CDR2 reads YYREEE (reference sequence). V was clipped by 0 bases and J by 0 bases, with 18 bases between them. The CDR3 has 18 residues. This CDR3 reads CASSLEVGRGPANYGYTF. The CDR3 DNA follows: TGTGCCAGCAGCTTGGAGGTGGGCAGGGGCCCAGCTAACTATGGCTACACCTTC.

Concerning this clone itself: Germline is not matched at one junction end, which may reflect a read error. This chain connects TRBV4-1 to TRBJ1-3, with 7 bases lining up with TRBD1. Germline CDR1 is MGHRA and CDR2 is YSYEKL. This CDR3 has 13 residues. This CDR3 reads CASSQDRTGQRSF. As DNA, the CDR3 is TGCGCCAGCAGCCAAGATAGGACGGGACAGCGCAGTTTT.

This chain uses TRBV6-4 with TRBJ1-1; D might be TRBD1 (6 bases). The CDR3 contains 11 residues. CDR1 is MRHNA and CDR2 is SNTAGT in the germline V gene. The germline V and J ends were trimmed by 11 bases and 6 bases, with 13 bases remaining between them. The CDR3 sequence: CAAQGRPEAFF. CDR3 DNA: TGTGCCGCACAGGGTAGGCCTGAAGCTTTCTTT.

V gene TRBV29-1 combines with J gene TRBJ2-1; no clear D. The germline V and J ends were trimmed by 3 bases and 10 bases, with 10 bases remaining between them. Per germline, CDR1 SQVTM and CDR2 ANQGSEA. The CDR3 consists of 11 residues. This chain's CDR3 is CSVERRREQFF. In nucleotides, the CDR3 is TGCAGCGTTGAGAGGCGTCGGGAGCAGTTCTTC.

V usage is TRBV7-9 and J usage is TRBJ2-7; no definite D call. The CDR3 loop spans 16 amino acids. Trimming cost V 1 base and J 2 bases, with 15 bases left between them. The germline gives CDR1 SEHNR, CDR2 FQNEAQ (reference sequence). This chain's CDR3 is CASSLEPTGPTYEQYF. The DNA for the CDR3 is TGTGCCAGCAGCTTAGAACCTACGGGTCCCACCTACGAGCAGTACTTC.

This chain connects TRBV28 to TRBJ1-2, with 7 bases that match TRBD1. The germline V gene has CDR1 MDHEN and CDR2 SYDVKM. V lost 7 bases and J lost 8; bases outside the gene matches: 13. CDR3 length equals 14 residues. The CDR3 loop reads CASIPRGAGGGYTF. The CDR3 region has the DNA TGTGCCAGCATTCCTAGGGGGGCAGGGGGAGGCTACACCTTC.

The table lists this clone with a count of one. The chain uses TRBV29-1 and TRBJ1-1; a weak D match, TRBD1 (6 bases). The CDR3 contains 13 residues. The germline CDR1 and CDR2 sequences are SQVTM and ANQGSEA. V dropped 7 bases and J dropped 4 bases, with 16 bases sitting between them. CDR3 in DNA: TGCAGCGATTACAGGGAAGGGGTCACTGAAGCTTTCTTT. It is translated as CSDYREGVTEAFF.

The gene calls are TRBV11-3 and TRBJ2-1, with D perhaps TRBD2 (7 bases). The germline V and J ends were trimmed by 2 bases and 0 bases, with 14 bases remaining between them. CDR3 length: 17 residues. Germline V CDR1 and CDR2: SGHNT, YENEEA. The CDR3 sequence: CASSLSPAGASYNEQFF. CDR3 coding DNA: TGTGCCAGCAGCTTATCCCCTGCGGGGGCCTCCTACAATGAGCAGTTCTTC.

A few counts support this clone. The V gene is TRBV28, the J gene TRBJ2-7, with 8 bases fitting TRBD1. CDR1 and CDR2 from the germline V gene are MDHEN and SYDVKM. The length of the CDR3 is 16 residues. V shed 4 bases, J shed 1 base, and the junction held 9 bases outside the gene matches. The CDR3 loop reads CASSSRDRPLSYEQYF. CDR3 nucleotides: TGTGCCAGCAGTTCCCGGGACAGGCCTTTATCCTACGAGCAGTACTTC.

The genes are TRBV5-6 and TRBJ2-1; TRBD2 agrees at 9 bases. This CDR3 region has 15 residues. Germline assignment: CDR1 SGHDT and CDR2 YYEEEE. V lost 0 bases to trimming and J lost 6 bases; unmatched junction nucleotides: 4. In DNA, the CDR3 is TGTGCCAGCAGCTTGGCCCTAGCGGGGCTCAATGAGCAGTTCTTC. Its translation: CASSLALAGLNEQFF.

The V and J genes are TRBV4-1 and TRBJ2-1; D ambiguous. CDR3 size: 15 residues. The V gene's germline CDR1 is MGHRA and CDR2 YSYEKL. V was pared by 1 base and J by 4 bases, with 11 bases between. The CDR3 here is CASSQGSPHYNEQFF. Written as DNA, the CDR3 is TGCGCCAGCAGCCAAGGCTCGCCACATTACAATGAGCAGTTCTTC.

J is TRBJ1-2 and V is TRBV4-3; D remains unclear. Trimming cost V 0 bases and J 8 bases, with 22 bases left between them. The CDR3 spans 17 residues. Germline loops: CDR1 LGHNA, CDR2 YSLEER. CDR3 nucleotides: TGCGCCAGCAGCCAAGACCTGATAGCCGGGGTTATGAGGGGCTACACCTTC. This encodes CASSQDLIAGVMRGYTF.

The chain uses TRBV4-3 and TRBJ2-7; 9 bases map to TRBD2. Germline lookup yields CDR1 LGHNA and CDR2 YSLEER. The CDR3 is made up of 17 amino acids. V trimming: 0 bases; J trimming: 7 bases; junction bases outside the gene matches: 13. The CDR3 coding sequence is TGCGCCAGCAGCCAAGAAGGGGTGGCGGGGGGGCCGGGGGAGCAGTACTTC. Protein: CASSQEGVAGGPGEQYF.

This clone appeared a few times. This chain links TRBV7-6 with TRBJ1-6, with D perhaps matching TRBD1 (5 bases). V lost 1 base, J lost 7 bases, and 11 bases lay in between. The germline V gene has CDR1 SGHVS and CDR2 FNYEAQ. This CDR3 has 15 residues. CDR3 residues: CASSLGAGWNSPLHF. The CDR3 DNA sequence: TGTGCCAGCAGCTTAGGGGCAGGGTGGAATTCACCCCTCCACTTT.

The rearrangement links TRBV11-2 to TRBJ2-1; 11 nucleotides align to TRBD2. With V trimmed by 4 bases and J by 4 bases, 3 bases remained unmatched. CDR3 length: 15 residues. Germline lookup yields CDR1 SGHAT and CDR2 FQNNGV. The CDR3 bases are TGTGCCAGCAGCTATCGACTAGCGGGGTACAATGAGCAGTTCTTC. Translating it yields CASSYRLAGYNEQFF.

The chain has TRBV18 and TRBJ2-1; the D gene is possibly TRBD2 (6 bases). Germline loops: CDR1 KGHSH, CDR2 LQKENI. V lost 2 bases and J lost 9, with 14 bases in between. This CDR3 has 14 amino acids. The CDR3 reads CASSPVPGDLEQFF. CDR3 DNA sequence: TGTGCCAGCTCACCAGTGCCGGGAGACCTTGAGCAGTTCTTC.

The chain joins TRBV28 to TRBJ2-6, with a possible D match to TRBD2 (7 bases). Trimming cost V 7 bases and J 0 bases, with 16 bases left between them. The CDR3 spans 17 residues. Germline V lookup: CDR1 MDHEN, CDR2 SYDVKM. As DNA, the CDR3 is TGTGCCAGCACCCCTAGGGGGGGGGACTCTGGGGCCAACGTCCTGACTTTC. This encodes CASTPRGGDSGANVLTF. The whole variable domain, remainder taken from reference TRBV28 and TRBJ2-6, is DVKVTQSSRYLVKRTGEKVFLECVQDMDHENMFWYRQDPGLGLRLIYFSYDVKMKEKGDIPEGYSVSREKKERFSLILESASTNQTSMYLCASTPRGGDSGANVLTFGAGSRLTVL.

The rearrangement links TRBV5-1 to TRBJ1-6; the match to TRBD1 covers 9 bases. Trimming removed 3 bases from V and 10 bases from J; junction bases left unmatched: 8. CDR3 length: 15 residues. Germline CDR1 SGHRS, CDR2 YFSETQ. The CDR3 spells CASSWGRDRDSPLHF. Here the CDR3 DNA reads TGCGCCAGCAGCTGGGGCCGGGACAGGGACTCACCCCTCCACTTT.

The chain recombines TRBV4-3 with TRBJ1-6; D is possibly TRBD1 (6 bases). CDR3 length equals 15 residues. Trimming took off 1 base at V and 9 bases at J, with 13 bases between the two ends. Per the germline V gene, CDR1 is LGHNA and CDR2 is YSLEER. CDR3 sequence reads: CASSQGEGGGSPLHF. In DNA form, the CDR3 reads TGCGCCAGCAGCCAAGGGGAGGGGGGGGGTTCACCCCTCCACTTT.

CDR3 sequence (DNA): TGTGCCGCGGGAGGTGGACTAGCGCTTAACACCGGGGAGCTGTTTTTT. It yields the protein CAAGGGLALNTGELFF. This chain joins TRBV2 and TRBJ2-2, with TRBD2 matching over 9 bases. The CDR3 loop spans 16 amino acids. Germline V gene sequence: CDR1 SNHLY, CDR2 FYNNEI. The V and J ends lost 11 bases and 2 bases, in that order; junction bases with no gene match: 12. Full variable domain (remainder filled in from reference TRBV2 and TRBJ2-2): EPEVTQTPSHQVTQMGQEVILRCVPISNHLYFYWYRQILGQKVEFLVSFYNNEISEKSEIFDDQFSVERPDGSNFTLKIRSTKLEDSAMYFCAAGGGLALNTGELFFGEGSRLTVL.

This clone has just one count. This rearrangement joins TRBV2 to TRBJ2-5; the match to TRBD2 covers 7 bases. The V and J ends lost 3 bases and 7 bases, in that order; junction bases with no gene match: 11. Germline assignment: CDR1 SNHLY and CDR2 FYNNEI. The CDR3 consists of 15 residues. CDR3 nucleotide sequence: TGTGCCAGCAGTGAGGGTTGGGGGGGGATCGCGACCCAGTACTTC. Protein sequence: CASSEGWGGIATQYF.

The chain links TRBV5-1 to TRBJ2-1, with TRBD2 matching over 11 bases. There are 17 residues in the CDR3. J lost 6 bases, V lost 1 base, and 9 bases had no gene match. Germline V CDR1 and CDR2: SGHRS, YFSETQ. The CDR3 reads CASSLRNELAGANEQFF. The CDR3 DNA is TGCGCCAGCAGCTTGAGGAATGAACTAGCGGGAGCCAATGAGCAGTTCTTC.

The rearrangement links TRBV7-9 to TRBJ2-5; 10 bases line up with TRBD1. V dropped 4 bases and J dropped 4; count of bases not matched to a gene: 6. This CDR3 has 15 amino acids. Germline CDR1 and CDR2: SEHNR and FQNEAQ (reference sequence). CDR3 DNA sequence: TGTGCCAGCAGCTCCGGACAGGGGGGAGGAGAGACCCAGTACTTC. Translation gives CASSSGQGGGETQYF.

CDR3 bases: TGTGCCAGCAGTCCGGGGACTGCGAACACTGAAGCTTTCTTT. This translates into CASSPGTANTEAFF. The gene calls are TRBV28 and TRBJ1-1; D possibly corresponds to TRBD1 (5 bases). Germline values: CDR1 MDHEN, CDR2 SYDVKM. The CDR3 is made up of 14 amino acids. Trimming cost V 5 bases and J 1 base, with 11 bases left between them. The full variable domain, its missing parts supplied by reference TRBV28 and TRBJ1-1, is DVKVTQSSRYLVKRTGEKVFLECVQDMDHENMFWYRQDPGLGLRLIYFSYDVKMKEKGDIPEGYSVSREKKERFSLILESASTNQTSMYLCASSPGTANTEAFFGQGTRLTVV.

The chain has TRBV9 and TRBJ2-3; 9 nucleotides match TRBD2. From germline, CDR1 is SGDLS and CDR2 YYNGEE. The trim removed 0 bases at V and 5 bases at J, leaving 10 bases unmatched. The CDR3 contains 17 residues. This chain's CDR3 is CASSVETLAGSGDTQYF. The CDR3 DNA sequence: TGTGCCAGCAGCGTAGAAACACTAGCGGGTTCGGGAGATACGCAGTATTTT.